This T cell receptor beta chain was recovered during a study of long-term antiretroviral therapy in people with HIV. A v3.0 immunoSEQ assay was performed at survey level. Generated by immunoSEQ multiplex PCR, the TCRdb table keeps only in-frame clones and is missing some. Of just under 8,000 clones detected, about 84% appear once; the ten largest clones hold 14%. CDR1 MDHEN and CDR2 SYDVKM come from the germline V gene. V was cut by 8 bases and J by 0 bases, with 20 bases left in between. There are 17 residues in the CDR3. The clonotype was recovered from a man between 40 and 49 years old with HIV. The sequences come from unsorted PBMCs, collected about 2.5 years before starting antiretroviral therapy. The chain joins TRBV28 to TRBJ1-5, with D hard to call. DNA of the CDR3: TGTGCCAGCGGGGTAGGGTGGGAGATCAATAGCAATCAGCCCCAGCATTTT. Translating it yields CASGVGWEINSNQPQHF.